The entry below describes one TCR beta chain. Per the original data handling: How many nucleated cells were present was estimated from reference gene primer amplification. The repertoire was sequenced with immunoSEQ multiplex PCR; TCRdb's copy has only in-frame clones and lacks some. V and J calls and clone size are copied from that table; D and trimming were computed from the DNA. The data contain tens of thousands of clones, 70% to 90% of them singletons. This CDR3 region has 15 residues. Per the germline V gene, CDR1 is ENHRY and CDR2 is SYGVKD. J gave up 6 bases and V 4 bases, and 4 bases lay outside the gene matches. This specimen belongs to a study of blood T cell repertoires in COVID-19. Study details: COVID-19 samples from acute and convalescent phases originated in the United States, Italy and Spain. Sources were T cells, B-cell-depleted T cells, or PBMCs; the material itself was cDNA or gDNA.

The chain combines TRBV10-3 with TRBJ2-3; 13 bases agree with TRBD2. Sequenced sample: peripheral blood. This TCR derives from a human donor in a cohort sampled during active COVID-19. CDR3 protein: CAISATSGGLDTQYF. The CDR3 coding sequence is TGTGCCATCAGTGCGACTAGCGGGGGGTTGGATACGCAGTATTTT.